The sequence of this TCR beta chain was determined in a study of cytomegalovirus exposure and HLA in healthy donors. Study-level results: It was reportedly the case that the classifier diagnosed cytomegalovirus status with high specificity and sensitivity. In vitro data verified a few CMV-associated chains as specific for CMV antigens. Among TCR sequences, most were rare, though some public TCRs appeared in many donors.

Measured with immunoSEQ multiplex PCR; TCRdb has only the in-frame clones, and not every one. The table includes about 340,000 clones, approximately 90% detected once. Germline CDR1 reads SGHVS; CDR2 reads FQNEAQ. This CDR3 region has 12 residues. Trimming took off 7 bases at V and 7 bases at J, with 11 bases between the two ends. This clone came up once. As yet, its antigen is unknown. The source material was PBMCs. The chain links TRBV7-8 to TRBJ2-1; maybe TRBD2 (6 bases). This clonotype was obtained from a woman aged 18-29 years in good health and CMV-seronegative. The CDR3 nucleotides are TGTGCCAGCACCCCGGGGGTAAATGAGCAGTTCTTC. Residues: CASTPGVNEQFF.